This T cell receptor beta chain emerged from a study of Ad26.COV2.S vaccination and SARS-CoV-2 variants. As concerns this clone: Its antigen remains unknown.

The repertoire was sequenced with immunoSEQ multiplex PCR; TCRdb's copy has only in-frame clones and lacks some. The sample lists 440,000 or so clones, roughly 90% occurring once. The treatment: roughly 20 received Ad26.COV2.S at low or high dose, single or two shots; several received placebo; per-sample allocation not given. The investigators took samples on day 63 after the first vaccine or placebo injection. Study-level findings and limits: Vaccine recipients showed a spike-specific TCR breadth that was higher than in placebo recipients. The authors reported substantial breadth in spike-specific CD8+ and CD4+ T cell responses after vaccination.

This receptor was identified in a person between 18 and 65 years old who received the Ad26.COV2.S COVID-19 vaccine or a placebo. The input for sequencing was peripheral blood, taken in a trial of Ad26.COV2.S vaccine versus placebo.

The CDR3 sequence: CATSDSGTGFVGTDTQYF. In DNA, the CDR3 is TGTGCCACCAGTGATTCCGGGACAGGGTTTGTGGGCACAGATACGCAGTATTTT. This chain joins TRBV24-1 and TRBJ2-3, with 9 bases lining up with TRBD1. The CDR3 is 18 residues long. V lost 2 bases and J lost 1; bases outside the gene matches: 9. The germline V gene encodes CDR1 KGHDR and CDR2 SFDVKD.